Listed below are T cell receptor beta chains from one sample, sequenced in a study of blood T cell repertoires in COVID-19. Sequencing used immunoSEQ multiplex PCR; TCRdb keeps in-frame clones, though not all of them. The data show 250,000 or so clones, around 89% seen once. Sequenced: PBMCs or T cells enriched from blood (not recorded which). The origin of the receptors is a man aged 50 or older who had been exposed to COVID-19. The CDR3 runs from the conserved cysteine through the conserved F or W. A D gene is named only where the DNA matches it firmly. Size is omitted from some rows. Given values are once, few, many or a class for expanded clones.

abundance	v_gene	d_gene	j_gene	CDR3nt	CDR3aa
.	TRBV2	.	TRBJ1-1	TGTGCCAGCAGTGGGCCCACCATGAACACTGAAGCTTTCTTT	CASSGPTMNTEAFF
.	TRBV2	TRBD2	TRBJ2-3	TGTGCCAGCAGTACTGGACTAGCTTTATTAGATACGCAGTATTTT	CASSTGLALLDTQYF
few	TRBV5-8	.	TRBJ1-4	TGTGCCAGCAGCTTGGAAGGGGCGCAACCTAATGAAAAACTGTTTTTT	CASSLEGAQPNEKLFF
.	TRBV18	.	TRBJ1-6	TGTGCCAGCTCACCACCAAGCCAATATAATTCACCCCTCCACTTT	CASSPPSQYNSPLHF
.	TRBV5-1	.	TRBJ1-6	TGCGCCAGCAGCTTGTCAGGATATAATTCACCCCTCCACTTT	CASSLSGYNSPLHF
.	TRBV4-1	.	TRBJ1-1	TGCGCCAGCAGCCAAGATATAAACAGTGAAGCTTTCTTT	CASSQDINSEAFF
.	TRBV7-6	.	TRBJ1-1	TGTGCCAGCAGCTTAGAGGGAGGTCCTTTGAACACTGAAGCTTTCTTT	CASSLEGGPLNTEAFF
.	TRBV19	.	TRBJ1-5	TGTGCCAGTAGTATCCCCGCCTATAGCAATCAGCCCCAGCATTTT	CASSIPAYSNQPQHF
.	TRBV19	.	TRBJ2-4	TGTGCCAGTAGTTTTACGGGGGTCGGAGCCAAAAACATTCAGTACTTC	CASSFTGVGAKNIQYF
few	TRBV7-3	TRBD1	TRBJ1-6	TGTGCCAGCAGCCGCAGGGGGCGGTTTTCACCCCTCCACTTT	CASSRRGRFSPLHF
.	TRBV5-1	.	TRBJ1-4	TGCGCCAGCAGCGCATCACCCGGTGAAAAACTGTTTTTT	CASSASPGEKLFF
once	TRBV2	.	TRBJ1-2	TGTGCCAGCAGTGGACCGGGTGGCTACACCTTC	CASSGPGGYTF
once	TRBV21-1	.	TRBJ2-3	TGTGCCAGCAGCAAAGCCTTGACTAGCACCACAGATACGCAGTATTTT	CASSKALTSTTDTQYF
.	TRBV28	TRBD1	TRBJ1-4	TGTGCCAGCAGTTCTATCCCGGGACAGGGGGATGAAAAACTGTTTTTT	CASSSIPGQGDEKLFF
.	TRBV11-3	TRBD1	TRBJ2-1	TGTGCCAGCAGCCGTGGGGCGCCAGGGGGACCAGATTACAATGAGCAGTTCTTC	CASSRGAPGGPDYNEQFF
.	TRBV11-2	TRBD1	TRBJ1-2	TGTGCCAGCAGCTTTACAGGGGGCCTGTATGGCTACACCTTC	CASSFTGGLYGYTF
.	TRBV14	.	TRBJ2-1	TGTGCCAGCAGCCAAGGATACTATGAGCAGTTCTTC	CASSQGYYEQFF
.	TRBV30	TRBD2	TRBJ2-5	TGTGCCTGGAAGCCGGCGGGAGTTTTAGAGACCCAGTACTTC	CAWKPAGVLETQYF
.	TRBV2	TRBD1	TRBJ1-2	TGTGCCAGCAGAGGGACAGGGGACGGCTACACCTTC	CASRGTGDGYTF
.	TRBV5-1	.	TRBJ1-2	TGCGCCAGCAGCGGGACAACAGGGTCGGTCGGCTACACCTTC	CASSGTTGSVGYTF
.	TRBV7-9	.	TRBJ2-5	TGTGCCAGCAGCACCCGACAGGACTCCTCTAAAGAGACCCAGTACTTC	CASSTRQDSSKETQYF
.	TRBV9	.	TRBJ1-1	TGTGCCAGCAGCGTATTGTCGGGGGGCGTCACTGAAGCTTTCTTT	CASSVLSGGVTEAFF
.	TRBV9	TRBD1	TRBJ1-2	TGTGCCAGCAGCGCCCGAGGGACAGGGGTTGACTATGGCTACACCTTC	CASSARGTGVDYGYTF
.	TRBV28	.	TRBJ2-6	TGTGCCAGCAGTTTAAGCCCCGGACTCAGGACTGGGGCCAACGTCCTGACTTTC	CASSLSPGLRTGANVLTF
.	TRBV6-5	.	TRBJ1-1	TGTGCCAGCAGTTACTCATGGGGCCGGATGAACACTGAAGCTTTCTTT	CASSYSWGRMNTEAFF
.	TRBV7-9	TRBD1	TRBJ1-4	TGTGCCAGCAGCCCACATGGACAGGAACTGTTTTTT	CASSPHGQELFF
.	TRBV6-5	.	TRBJ2-5	TGTGCCAGCAGTCGTAGCGGTGAAGAGACCCAGTACTTC	CASSRSGEETQYF
.	TRBV14	.	TRBJ1-5	TGTGCCAGCAGCCCCCTGGGGGCCGAGACCCAGCATTTT	CASSPLGAETQHF
few	TRBV6-1	TRBD1	TRBJ2-6	TGTGCCAGCAGTGTATCCGGGACAGGGCAGTCTGGGGCCAACGTCCTGACTTTC	CASSVSGTGQSGANVLTF
.	TRBV5-6	TRBD1	TRBJ1-5	TGTGCCAGCAGCTTGGCCGGACAGGGCAATCAGCCCCAGCATTTT	CASSLAGQGNQPQHF
.	TRBV5-1	TRBD1	TRBJ1-1	TGCGCCAGCACCCAAGGACAGGAAATAACGAACACTGAAGCTTTCTTT	CASTQGQEITNTEAFF
.	TRBV5-1	.	TRBJ1-1	TGCGCCAGCAGCCAAAACAGTGAAAACACTGAAGCTTTCTTT	CASSQNSENTEAFF